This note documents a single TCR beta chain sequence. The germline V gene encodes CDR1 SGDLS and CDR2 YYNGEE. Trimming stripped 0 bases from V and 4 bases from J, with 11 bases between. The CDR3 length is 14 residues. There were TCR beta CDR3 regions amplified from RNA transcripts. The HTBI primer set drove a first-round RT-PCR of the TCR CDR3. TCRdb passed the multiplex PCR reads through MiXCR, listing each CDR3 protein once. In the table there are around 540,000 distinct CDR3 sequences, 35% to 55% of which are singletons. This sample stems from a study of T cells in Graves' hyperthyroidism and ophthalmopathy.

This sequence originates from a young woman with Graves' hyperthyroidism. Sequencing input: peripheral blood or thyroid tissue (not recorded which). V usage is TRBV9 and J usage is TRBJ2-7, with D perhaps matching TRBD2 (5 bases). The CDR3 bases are TGTGCCAGCAGCGTAGCTTCTAGAGGGTACGAGCAGTACTTC. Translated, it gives CASSVASRGYEQYF.